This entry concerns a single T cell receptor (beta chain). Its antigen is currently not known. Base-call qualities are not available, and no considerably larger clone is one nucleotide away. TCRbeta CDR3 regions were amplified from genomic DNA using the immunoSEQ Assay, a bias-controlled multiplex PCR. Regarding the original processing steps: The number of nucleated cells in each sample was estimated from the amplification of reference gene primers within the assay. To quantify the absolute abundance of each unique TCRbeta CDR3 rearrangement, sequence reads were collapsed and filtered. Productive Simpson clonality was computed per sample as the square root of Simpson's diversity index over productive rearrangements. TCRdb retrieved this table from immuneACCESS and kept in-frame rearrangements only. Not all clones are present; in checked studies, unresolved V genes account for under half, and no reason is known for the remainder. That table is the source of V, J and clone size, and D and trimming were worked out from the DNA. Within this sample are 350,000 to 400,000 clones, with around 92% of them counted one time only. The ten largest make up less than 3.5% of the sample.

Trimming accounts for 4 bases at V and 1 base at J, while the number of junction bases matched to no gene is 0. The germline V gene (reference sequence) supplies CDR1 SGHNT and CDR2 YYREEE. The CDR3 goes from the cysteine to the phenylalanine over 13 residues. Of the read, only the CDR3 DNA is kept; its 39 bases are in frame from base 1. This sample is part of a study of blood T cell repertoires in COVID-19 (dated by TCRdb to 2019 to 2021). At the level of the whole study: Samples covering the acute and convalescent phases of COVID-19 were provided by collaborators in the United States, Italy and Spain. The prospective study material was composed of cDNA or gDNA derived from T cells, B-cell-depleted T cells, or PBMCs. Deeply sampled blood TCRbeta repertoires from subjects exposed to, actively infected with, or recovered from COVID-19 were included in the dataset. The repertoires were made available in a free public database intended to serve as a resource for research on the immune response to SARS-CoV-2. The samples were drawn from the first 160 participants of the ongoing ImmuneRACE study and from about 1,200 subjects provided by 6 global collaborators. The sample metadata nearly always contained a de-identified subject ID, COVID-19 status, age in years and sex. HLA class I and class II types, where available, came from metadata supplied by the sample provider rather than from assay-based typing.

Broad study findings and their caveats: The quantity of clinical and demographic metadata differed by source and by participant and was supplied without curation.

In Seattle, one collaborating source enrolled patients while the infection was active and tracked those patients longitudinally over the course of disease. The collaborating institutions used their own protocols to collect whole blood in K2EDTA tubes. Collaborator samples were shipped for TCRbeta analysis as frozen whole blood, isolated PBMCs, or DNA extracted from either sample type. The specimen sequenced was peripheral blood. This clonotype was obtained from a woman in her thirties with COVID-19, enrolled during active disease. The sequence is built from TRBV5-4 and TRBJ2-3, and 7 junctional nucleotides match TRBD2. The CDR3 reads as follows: CASSRGGTDTQYF. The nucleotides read TGTGCCAGCAGCCGGGGGGGCACAGATACGCAGTATTTT.